A single sample is the source of the 19 T cell receptor beta chains below, sequenced in a study of Ad26.COV2.S vaccination and SARS-CoV-2 variants. Sequencing was performed with immunoSEQ multiplex PCR; in TCRdb, only in-frame clones are kept and a portion is missing. The sample has around 370,000 clones, just over 90% seen once; the top ten hold about 3.9%. The sample was peripheral blood, taken after recovery from COVID-19. These receptors were collected from a human donor who had recovered from COVID-19.

The chain links TRBV6-5 to TRBJ1-2; 7 bases are shared with TRBD1. V lost 4 bases to trimming and J lost 4 bases; unmatched junction nucleotides: 6. The germline V gene has CDR1 MNHEY and CDR2 SVGAGI. The CDR3 extends over 14 amino acids. The CDR3 protein is CASSSRQGSYGYTF. The CDR3 nucleotides are TGTGCCAGCAGTTCCCGACAGGGATCCTATGGCTACACCTTC.

The chain links TRBV7-9 to TRBJ2-2; D is unresolved. Trimming stripped 0 bases from V and 7 bases from J, with 3 bases between. Germline V gene sequence: CDR1 SEHNR, CDR2 FQNEAQ (reference sequence). The CDR3 loop spans 12 amino acids. The CDR3 DNA reads as TGTGCCAGCAGCTTAGCGCTCGGGGAGCTGTTTTTT. Its translation: CASSLALGELFF.

The rearrangement joins TRBV2 to TRBJ2-2; 13 bases match TRBD2. The V and J ends lost 10 bases and 2 bases, in that order; junction bases with no gene match: 7. The CDR3 loop spans 16 amino acids. Germline lookup yields CDR1 SNHLY and CDR2 FYNNEI. The CDR3 is CATLRLAGGNTGELFF. Written as DNA, the CDR3 is TGTGCCACCCTGCGACTAGCGGGGGGAAACACCGGGGAGCTGTTTTTT.

This chain connects TRBV3-1 (or the pseudogene TRBV3-2) to TRBJ1-1; unclear D gene. Germline lookup yields CDR1 LGHDT and CDR2 YNNKEL (reference sequence). V was clipped by 6 bases and J by 0 bases, with 17 bases between them. The CDR3 is made up of 16 amino acids. This CDR3 is CASSSTLNGMNTEAFF. In nucleotides, the CDR3 is TGTGCCAGCAGTTCGACCCTGAACGGGATGAACACTGAAGCTTTCTTT.

On this clone: Different DNA sequences within this sample yield the same CDR3. The chain links TRBV7-9 to TRBJ1-1; a weak D match, TRBD1 (5 bases). The V and J ends lost 6 bases and 5 bases respectively, with 7 bases between them. Per the germline V gene, CDR1 is SEHNR and CDR2 is FQNEAQ (reference sequence). CDR3 length: 11 residues. This CDR3 is CASSPGTEAFF. The DNA for the CDR3 is TGTGCCAGCAGTCCAGGGACTGAAGCTTTCTTT. The whole variable domain, remainder taken from reference TRBV7-9 and TRBJ1-1, is DTGVSQNPRHKITKRGQNVTFRCDPISEHNRLYWYRQTLGQGPEFLTYFQNEAQLEKSRLLSDRFSAERPKGSFSTLEIQRTEQGDSAMYLCASSPGTEAFFGQGTRLTVV.

The CDR3 nucleotides are TGTGCCAGCAGCCCAGGGACAGGGCCGGGCACTGAAGCTTTCTTT. It specifies CASSPGTGPGTEAFF. This sequence joins TRBV9 and TRBJ1-1; 9 nucleotides agree with TRBD1. V gave up 4 bases and J gave up 4 bases; unmatched junction bases: 8. CDR1 SGDLS and CDR2 YYNGEE come from the germline V gene. The CDR3 has 15 amino acids.

As DNA, the CDR3 is TGTGCCAGCAGCTTAGATGGAATGGACGGGACCCAGTACTTC. Protein sequence: CASSLDGMDGTQYF. J is TRBJ2-5 and V is TRBV11-2, with D unclear. The V and J ends lost 0 bases and 7 bases respectively, with 12 bases between them. The CDR3 totals 14 residues. Germline CDR1 reads SGHAT; CDR2 reads FQNNGV.

The V and J genes are TRBV29-1 and TRBJ2-3, with unresolved D. Germline lookup yields CDR1 SQVTM and CDR2 ANQGSEA. This CDR3 is built from 10 residues. Trimming stripped 4 bases from V and 5 bases from J, with 4 bases between. Here the CDR3 DNA reads TGCAGCGTTGGAGAAGATACGCAGTATTTT. The encoded protein is CSVGEDTQYF.

This chain's CDR3 is CASSQEVQYGYTF. The CDR3 coding sequence is TGTGCCAGCAGCCAAGAGGTTCAGTACGGCTACACCTTC. This chain joins TRBV3-1 (or the pseudogene TRBV3-2) and TRBJ1-2; D unresolved. Germline CDR1 LGHDT, CDR2 YNNKEL (reference sequence). The CDR3 totals 13 residues. V lost 0 bases and J 8 bases, leaving 10 bases between the germline ends.

The chain links TRBV24-1 to TRBJ1-2; 8 bases map to TRBD1. The V gene end was trimmed by 7 bases and the J gene end by 10 bases; junction bases not matched to a gene: 13. CDR1 and CDR2 (germline): KGHDR, SFDVKD. The CDR3 runs to 14 residues. CDR3: CATSRPTTGAVYTF. DNA for the CDR3: TGTGCCACCAGCCGACCGACGACAGGGGCAGTCTACACCTTC.

J is TRBJ1-2 and V is TRBV12-3 or TRBV12-4; D unclear. This CDR3 has 13 residues. Deletions cut 2 bases from V and 7 bases from J, with 11 bases between. For the CDR3, the DNA is TGTGCCAGCAGTTTATCGGCGGGTCGTGGCTACACCTTC. Residues: CASSLSAGRGYTF.

This clone was counted a single time. Other nucleotide sequences in the sample specify the same CDR3. The chain joins TRBV6-5 to TRBJ1-2; no definite D call. Germline V gene data show CDR1 as MNHEY and CDR2 as SVGAGI. CDR3 length: 15 amino acids. Trimming stripped 0 bases from V and 0 bases from J, with 8 bases between. The CDR3 region has the DNA TGTGCCAGCAGTTACTCCGGCCGAACTAACTATGGCTACACCTTC. Residues: CASSYSGRTNYGYTF.

This clone appeared once. The chain combines TRBV3-1 (or the pseudogene TRBV3-2) with TRBJ1-1; no definite D call. Looked up from germline, CDR1 is LGHDT and CDR2 is YNNKEL (reference sequence). With 0 bases removed from V and 7 bases from J, the gap between germline ends came to 12 bases. The CDR3 runs to 14 residues. In nucleotides, the CDR3 is TGTGCCAGCAGCCAAGAAGTAGACGCCGGTGAAGCTTTCTTT. It translates to CASSQEVDAGEAFF.

J is TRBJ1-5 and V is TRBV7-2; D is perhaps TRBD1 (6 bases). This CDR3 comprises 14 residues. The germline V gene encodes CDR1 SGHTA and CDR2 FQGNSA. The V end was cut by 1 base, the J end by 7 bases, with 11 bases between. The CDR3 DNA follows: TGTGCCAGCAGCTTAGGGGGGGGCGGGCAGCCCCAGCATTTT. It translates to CASSLGGGGQPQHF.

Written as DNA, the CDR3 is TGCGCCAGCAGTGATCCACCTAACTATGGCTACACCTTC. Protein: CASSDPPNYGYTF. This chain links TRBV10-2 with TRBJ1-2; D is ambiguous. In germline, CDR1 is WSHSY, CDR2 SAAADI. V was shortened by 3 bases and J by 0 bases, with 5 bases between the two germline ends. This CDR3 region has 13 residues.

V and J are TRBV9 and TRBJ2-3; 8 bases map to TRBD2. V shed 1 base, J shed 5 bases, and the junction held 9 bases outside the gene matches. This CDR3 is 16 amino acids long. CDR1 and CDR2 from the germline V gene are SGDLS and YYNGEE. In nucleotides, the CDR3 is TGTGCCAGCAGCGTACCAACCGGGGGGGCGGGAGATACGCAGTATTTT. Translated: CASSVPTGGAGDTQYF.

Concerning this clone: One end of the junction fails to match germline, which may point to a read error. V and J are TRBV7-2 and TRBJ2-5; the match to TRBD1 covers 7 bases. From germline, CDR1 is SGHTA and CDR2 FQGNSA. The CDR3 runs 13 residues. This chain's CDR3 is CASNLGGGETQYF. The DNA for the CDR3 is TGTGCCAGCAACTTAGGGGGCGGAGAGACCCAGTACTTC. Based on the CDR3 plus reference TRBV7-2 and TRBJ2-5, the full variable domain is GAGVSQSPSNKVTEKGKDVELRCDPISGHTALYWYRQSLGQGLEFLIYFQGNSAPDKSGLPSDRFSAERTGGSVSTLTIQRTQQEDSAVYLCASNLGGGETQYFGPGTRLLVL.

The chain joins TRBV11-3 to TRBJ2-3, with unresolved D. Germline assignment: CDR1 SGHNT and CDR2 YENEEA. The CDR3 length is 14 residues. V dropped 0 bases and J dropped 6 bases, with 10 bases sitting between them. For the CDR3, the DNA is TGTGCCAGCAGCTTAGACGCCCTCGGGGATACGCAGTATTTT. It encodes CASSLDALGDTQYF.

The rearrangement uses TRBV9 and TRBJ2-2; TRBD2 agrees at 12 bases. CDR3 length equals 17 residues. V was clipped by 3 bases and J by 1 base; unmatched bases: 4. Germline assignment: CDR1 SGDLS and CDR2 YYNGEE. CDR3 sequence reads: CASSALAGGLNTGELFF. The DNA for the CDR3 is TGTGCCAGCAGCGCCCTAGCGGGGGGGCTGAACACCGGGGAGCTGTTTTTT.